This section outlines one T cell receptor (beta chain) sequence together with its context. Its target antigen remains unknown. This sample was included in a study of cytomegalovirus exposure and HLA in healthy donors listed by TCRdb under 2017. For the wider study: An earlier analysis of approximately 590 of the donors reported 276 Gb of sequence data and 117 million unique TCR beta sequences from approximately 180 million T cells. Every discovery cohort repertoire had been produced on one sequencing platform. A separate validation cohort of approximately 130 different subjects was used in addition to the roughly 670-subject first cohort. The study combined high-throughput TCR immunosequencing, statistical association of individual TCRs with disease status, and machine learning to predict cytomegalovirus infection status. Using immunosequencing, the study profiled T cell repertoires from some 670 subjects and related those repertoires to cytomegalovirus serostatus. On average, around 240,000 unique TCR beta nucleotide sequences were sequenced per donor among 350 to 400 genotyped donors of the cohort, with 15% to 20% of those sequences being non-productive. An early release covering over 500 HLA-typed donors comprised roughly 300 gigabases of sequencing data and tens of millions of unique TCR sequences. Genome-wide SNP genotypes for about 55% of the roughly 670 donors were used in a later genetic analysis, which treated that subset as a discovery cohort. The study was designed to test whether signatures of past pathogen exposure could be identified by cataloging public T cell receptors. Alongside the repertoire data, information on donor age, sex, ethnicity and CMV serostatus was compiled. Rather than using new phenotypic data, the later analysis identified candidate immune exposures from TCR beta sequences and from how often those sequences occurred across donors. Both class I and class II loci were covered by HLA typing, at four-digit resolution. An earlier analysis of 587 of the donors applied high-throughput TCR beta sequencing to assess whether each TCR beta V gene segment acted as functional or pseudogenic. The genetic ancestry cluster associated with self-reported Caucasian donors included over 65% of the roughly 360 genotyped donors. About five DR-DQ haplotypes were handled as single units for association and clustering because linkage in the cohort was strong. In a later analysis, previously published TCR beta repertoires from 600 to 850 donors were re-analyzed and high-resolution HLA genotyping was added so that TCR occurrence patterns could be studied. Typing coverage varied by locus: about 620-630 donors for A, B, C, DRB1 and DQB1; 500 to 550 for DQA1; nearly 610 for DPA1; approximately 470 for DPB1.

In total, 630 or so healthy bone marrow donors made up the cohort. At the time of sampling, all cohort members were nominally healthy, though unrecorded immune exposures were likely present. The donor tested CMV seronegative, placing the donor among the 350 or so seronegative members of the cohort. A peripheral blood sample was provided by each donor, and peripheral blood mononuclear cells were used for TCR beta sequencing. The Qiagen DNeasy Blood Extraction Kit was used to extract genomic DNA from the blood cell samples. Library preparation was by the immunoSEQ multiplex PCR assay. The multiplex PCR relied on a mix of 60 forward primers for TCR Vbeta segments and 13 reverse primers for TCR Jbeta segments. A multiplex PCR assay on genomic DNA amplified the CDR3 region of rearranged TCR beta genes. On the Illumina HiSeq System, the amplified TCR beta libraries were sequenced as 87-base-pair reads. The original pipeline was this. In a later analysis, tens of millions of unique TCR beta chains were counted across the approximately 670 repertoires, and about 9.9 million of these chains were shared by at least two donors. A nearest-neighbor algorithm error-corrected the raw reads and collapsed the reads into unique sequences, merging closely related sequences to remove PCR and sequencing errors. CDR3 sequences were aligned to IMGT reference sequences to assign V, D and J gene segments. For a sequence to be retained, a match of at least six nucleotides to both a V gene segment and a J gene segment was required. Rearrangements were called productive when the CDR3 lacked stop codons and stayed in frame with V and J; all others were non-productive. Following IMGT convention, CDR3 was defined as the stretch from the second conserved V-encoded cysteine to the conserved J-encoded phenylalanine. The earlier analysis of more than 450 of the donors excluded sequences that lacked an unambiguous match to a single V gene segment. In an earlier analysis of more than 500 of the donors, a V segment was called functional when productive rearrangements were above 56.7%, and segregating when the standard deviation between donors exceeded 5%. To diagnose cytomegalovirus status from the catalog of TCR beta chain sequences, a statistical classification framework was built. In a later analysis, V and J genes were assigned by comparing TCR nucleotide sequences against IMGT/GENE-DB human TR gene sequences. Using the TCRdist pipeline, a later analysis assigned CDR3 sequences along with most-parsimonious VDJ recombination scenarios. In a later analysis, each TCR beta chain was defined by its CDR3 amino acid sequence together with its V-gene family, and reads lacking a unique V-gene family were excluded. As a way to deal with suspected cross-contamination and a sequencing artifact, a later analysis dropped roughly 600 nucleotide sequences that were highly shared and had low generation probability. In a later analysis, a clonal expansion index was calculated for each public chain from normalized within-repertoire ranks of inferred template counts. Generation probabilities in a later analysis came from a VDJ recombination model fitted to out-of-frame rearrangements, and those results were checked against IGoR. Hypergeometric tests were used in a later analysis to score TCR-TCR, TCR-HLA and TCR-CMV co-occurrence, with a repertoire-size bias correction applied to the TCR pairs. False discovery rates were estimated in a later analysis by permuting HLA or CMV assignments 20 times. In a later analysis, co-occurring TCRs were grouped using DBSCAN, and TCRdist sequence similarity was added for clustering within HLA-allele-positive subsets. For co-occurrence clustering, repertoires with fewer than 30,000 or more than 120,000 public chains were excluded, along with roughly 5 repertoires with anomalous nucleotide sharing. The immuneACCESS repertoire file appears here via TCRdb, limited to in-frame rearrangements. These files lack a portion of the clones; in checked studies, under half of the deficit traces to unresolved V genes, and the cause of the others is not known. V, J and clone size reflect that table, while D and trimming were determined from the DNA. The sample's records list 130,000 or so clones. The top ten hold 2% to 2.5% of the sample.

Including the terminal cysteine and phenylalanine, the CDR3 comprises 16 residues. The entry retains the CDR3 DNA only, 48 bases that are in frame from base 1. Trimming takes 2 bases off V and 0 bases off J; junction bases not matched to a gene: 4. CDR1 SGHTS and CDR2 YDEGEE are derived from the germline V gene. What the research found in general, with its limitations: Broadly in line with IMGT annotations, most TCR beta V segments showed up in productive rearrangements about 87% or about 30% of the time in an earlier analysis of approximately 600 of the donors. Some IMGT-functional V segments, including TRBV6-2 and TRBV6-3, could not be told apart with the 87-base-pair reads, so those segments were excluded. In a later analysis, the rate of TCR association differed among HLA loci, with DRB1 alleles having the most associated TCRs and HLA-C alleles having the fewest. A later analysis reported that several top co-occurrence clusters appeared linked to parvovirus B19, influenza, CMV and Epstein-Barr virus. Correlated functional status among segregating V segments might be attributable to linkage disequilibrium, but an unknown experimental factor could not be ruled out. The only immune exposure information available for the cohort was CMV serostatus. A later genetic analysis associated a missense DCLRE1C variant with V-gene and J-gene trimming of TCR beta chains, and an independent cohort replicated the association. A few of the identified cytomegalovirus-associated TCR beta chains were confirmed in vitro to be specific for cytomegalovirus antigens. Because HLA typing was unavailable for some donors at each locus, only the typed subset was used in association tests. The earlier analysis of about 600 of the donors excluded around 17 rarely observed V segments, including chromosome 9 orphons, because counts were too low. Across donors, most TCR sequences were observed very rarely, whereas some public TCRs were present in many individuals. A later genetic analysis reported fewer N-insertions in productive TCRs among donors in an Asian-associated ancestry cluster than the 666-donor mean. Most CMV-associated TCR beta chains appeared to be HLA-restricted in a later analysis, and the HLA associations seemed to be driven largely by CMV exposure. It was suggested by the authors that the approach could potentially be generalized to other disease states and immunological phenotypes. In a later analysis, HLA-associated TCR beta chains showed more clonal expansion and lower generation probabilities than non-associated chains that were equally common. The study listed over 150 TCR beta chains as associated with cytomegalovirus. A cluster of highly shared sequence variants was judged likely to represent a technical artifact of the sequencing pipeline. Specific HLA alleles were associated with 15,000 to 20,000 TCR beta sequences at a false discovery rate of 0.05 in a later analysis. In both the original and validation cohorts, the classifier was reported to diagnose cytomegalovirus status with high specificity and sensitivity. Sequencing depth was assumed to be roughly uniform across donors in the presence/absence analyses, though that assumption may not hold. Only TCR beta chains were sequenced in this cohort, and the absence of alpha or paired-chain data limited detectable features. A further reported finding was that TCR beta sequences accurately predicted the HLA-A and HLA-B alleles for most subjects in the first cohort. When HLA alleles, especially DR and DQ, strongly co-occurred, TCR associations were difficult to assign to individual alleles.

This clonotype was obtained from a woman between 18 and 30 years old in good health and CMV-seronegative. Recombination joined TRBV5-8 with TRBJ2-2, and 7 junctional nucleotides match TRBD2. The sequenced sample consisted of PBMCs. The DNA is TGTGCCAGCAGCTTTTTGGCGGGAGCGAACACCGGGGAGCTGTTTTTT. It encodes CASSFLAGANTGELFF.